Presented here are 8 T cell receptor beta chains from one specimen sequenced in a study of T cell responses to AZD1222 COVID-19 vaccine. Profiled with immunoSEQ multiplex PCR; TCRdb holds only in-frame clones, not every one. Of roughly 150,000 clones listed, roughly 85% are singletons. The material was peripheral blood, obtained 28 days after the second AZD1222 dose. The source of these receptors is an adult who received the AZD1222 COVID-19 vaccine.

The chain is built from TRBV7-7 and TRBJ1-6; a weak D match, TRBD1 (6 bases). V was shortened by 0 bases and J by 9 bases, with 6 bases between the two germline ends. The CDR3 totals 13 residues. Per the germline V gene, CDR1 is SSHAT and CDR2 is FNYEAQ (reference sequence). The chain's CDR3 is CASSLARGSPLHF. In DNA, the CDR3 is TGTGCCAGCAGCTTAGCCAGGGGTTCACCCCTCCACTTT. Looking up the rest from reference TRBV7-7 and TRBJ1-6 gives the full variable domain: GAGVSQSPRYKVTKRGQDVTLRCDPISSHATLYWYQQALGQGPEFLTYFNYEAQPDKSGLPSDRFSAERPEGSISTLTIQRTEQRDSAMYRCASSLARGSPLHFGNGTRLTVT.

This chain connects TRBV3-1 (or the pseudogene TRBV3-2) to TRBJ2-7; no reliable D call. The germline gives CDR1 LGHDT, CDR2 YNNKEL (reference sequence). V dropped 5 bases and J dropped 2 bases, with 16 bases sitting between them. The CDR3 sequence is 15 residues long. The CDR3 nucleotides are TGTGCCAGCAGCGTCCGGACCCCAAGGGCCTACGAGCAGTACTTC. It is translated as CASSVRTPRAYEQYF.

This chain uses TRBV5-5 with TRBJ2-1; D perhaps matches TRBD1 (6 bases). Germline CDR1 reads SGHKS; CDR2 reads YYEKEE (reference sequence). The V gene lost 3 bases and the J gene lost 6 bases, with 16 bases spanning the gap. CDR3 length: 15 residues. The CDR3 here is CASSWVAGDLNEQFF. CDR3 DNA sequence: TGTGCCAGCAGCTGGGTGGCAGGGGACCTCAATGAGCAGTTCTTC.

The chain is built from TRBV7-9 and TRBJ1-3, with unresolved D. The V end was cut by 0 bases, the J end by 0 bases, with 12 bases between. Germline-derived CDR1 and CDR2 are SEHNR and FQNEAQ (reference sequence). The CDR3 has 17 residues. The CDR3 DNA sequence: TGTGCCAGCAGCTTAGCGCAAGGGCCTAGCTCTGGAAACACCATATATTTT. This gives the protein CASSLAQGPSSGNTIYF.

In the case of this clone: One end of the junction varies from germline; a read error may be responsible. In DNA form, the CDR3 reads TGTGCCAGCAGTTTGAGGGAAACAGATACGCGGTATTTT. Translation gives CASSLRETDTRYF. J is TRBJ2-3 and V is TRBV12-3 or TRBV12-4; possible D gene TRBD2, 5 bases. This CDR3 is built from 13 residues.

This clone showed up just once. The chain carries TRBV18 and TRBJ2-5; D is perhaps TRBD2 (6 bases). In germline, CDR1 is KGHSH, CDR2 LQKENI. The V gene lost 0 bases and the J gene lost 0 bases, with 14 bases spanning the gap. This CDR3 is 17 amino acids long. CDR3 sequence (DNA): TGTGCCAGCTCACCACCCGGCCGGGGGTCCCACCAAGAGACCCAGTACTTC. Amino acid sequence: CASSPPGRGSHQETQYF.

The rearrangement uses TRBV27 and TRBJ1-6, with D tentatively TRBD1 (5 bases). The CDR3 loop spans 15 amino acids. Germline assignment: CDR1 MNHEY and CDR2 SMNVEV (reference sequence). The germline V and J ends were trimmed by 5 bases and 11 bases, with 19 bases remaining between them. The CDR3, as DNA: TGTGCCAGCAGTCCGGCCCGGGGGGAGTTAGCACCCCTCCACTTT. This translates into CASSPARGELAPLHF.

CDR3 in DNA: TGTGCCAGCAGCTTGGGTGGAGGCTACACCTTC. Encoded protein: CASSLGGGYTF. The chain couples TRBV5-6 to TRBJ1-2; no clear D gene. CDR3 size: 11 residues. Germline V gives CDR1 SGHDT, CDR2 YYEEEE. The V and J ends lost 0 bases and 8 bases respectively, with 5 bases between them.